These 28 T cell receptor beta chains came from one sample sequenced in a study of blood T cell repertoires in COVID-19. Profiled with immunoSEQ multiplex PCR; TCRdb holds only in-frame clones, not every one. The table shows approximately 96,000 clones, with roughly 89% occurring only once. What was sequenced was peripheral blood. The receptors were gathered from a human donor with COVID-19, enrolled during active disease. The donor label of this sample is uncertain.

The CDR3 loop is CASSLGPSGSYEQYF. CDR3 sequence (DNA): TGTGCCAGCAGCTTGGGGCCTAGCGGGTCCTACGAGCAGTACTTC. The chain recombines TRBV5-5 with TRBJ2-7, with 8 bases identical to TRBD2. Germline V gene sequence: CDR1 SGHKS, CDR2 YYEKEE (reference sequence). Losses at the gene ends were 0 bases for V and 1 base for J; bases not matched to a gene: 3. This CDR3 is built from 15 residues.

The chain links TRBV7-3 to TRBJ1-2, with 8 positions matching TRBD1. V shed 5 bases, J shed 7 bases, and the junction held 15 bases outside the gene matches. The CDR3 spans 16 residues. CDR1 SGHTA and CDR2 FQGTGA come from the germline V gene. The chain's CDR3 is CASSVSRGRKSGGYTF. DNA of the CDR3: TGTGCCAGCAGCGTATCCAGGGGGCGAAAATCAGGTGGCTACACCTTC.

The chain employs TRBV24-1 and TRBJ1-5; 7 bases are shared with TRBD1. Germline trimming cut 3 bases from V and 3 bases from J; bases unmatched to any gene: 7. Germline V gene lookup returns CDR1 KGHDR and CDR2 SFDVKD. This CDR3 has 16 amino acids. The DNA for the CDR3 is TGTGCCACCAGTGATACCACAGGGGCCATCAATCAGCCCCAGCATTTT. It codes for CATSDTTGAINQPQHF.

This clone was seen once. The chain uses TRBV25-1 and TRBJ1-5, with 8 bases fitting TRBD1. V dropped 4 bases and J dropped 2; count of bases not matched to a gene: 4. Germline lookup yields CDR1 MGHDK and CDR2 SYGVNS. The CDR3 totals 15 residues. The chain's CDR3 is CASSGPGQGNQPQHF. In DNA, the CDR3 is TGTGCCAGCAGTGGCCCGGGACAGGGCAATCAGCCCCAGCATTTT. Based on the CDR3 plus reference TRBV25-1 and TRBJ1-5, the full variable domain is EADIYQTPRYLVIGTGKKITLECSQTMGHDKMYWYQQDPGMELHLIHYSYGVNSTEKGDLSSESTVSRIRTEHFPLTLESARPSHTSQYLCASSGPGQGNQPQHFGDGTRLSIL.

This chain connects TRBV7-3 to TRBJ2-1, with D possibly matching TRBD2 (6 bases). Germline V lookup: CDR1 SGHTA, CDR2 FQGTGA. The V and J ends lost 2 bases and 7 bases respectively, with 21 bases between them. CDR3 size: 17 residues. In DNA form, the CDR3 reads TGTGCCAGCAGCTTAGCGCTAGCGTCTGACGTTAGTAATGAGCAGTTCTTC. This codes for CASSLALASDVSNEQFF.

The chain couples TRBV7-9 to TRBJ1-1; D is perhaps TRBD1 (5 bases). From germline, CDR1 is SEHNR and CDR2 FQNEAQ (reference sequence). Trimming removed 5 bases at V and 6 bases at J, with 13 bases between. The CDR3 sequence is 13 residues long. The CDR3 nucleotides are TGTGCCAGCAGCGCCAACCAGGGCCCTGAAGCTTTCTTT. Translated, it gives CASSANQGPEAFF.

V is TRBV30 and J is TRBJ1-2; 7 nucleotides match TRBD1. The V gene's germline CDR1 is GTSNPN and CDR2 SVGIG (reference sequence). The CDR3 is 15 amino acids. The J segment lost 4 bases and the V segment lost 0 bases, leaving 8 bases of the junction unmatched. The CDR3 nucleotides read TGTGCCTGGAGTGTACTCGACAGGGTCTTCTATGGCTACACCTTC. Its translation: CAWSVLDRVFYGYTF.

In its sample, this clone was seen once. The chain carries TRBV19 and TRBJ2-1; 9 nucleotides line up with TRBD1. The V segment lost 6 bases and the J segment 8 bases; nucleotides outside the gene matches: 14. Germline V gives CDR1 LNHDA, CDR2 SQIVND (reference sequence). This CDR3 has 16 amino acids. CDR3 protein: CASSILPGQGRDEQFF. The CDR3 DNA reads as TGTGCCAGTAGCATACTACCGGGACAGGGTCGGGATGAGCAGTTCTTC.

The chain combines TRBV7-9 with TRBJ2-1, with 8 positions matching TRBD2. The CDR3 runs 15 residues. Unmatched junction bases numbered 10, after V lost 3 bases and J lost 9 bases. Germline V gene sequence: CDR1 SEHNR, CDR2 FQNEAQ (reference sequence). CDR3 amino acids: CASSFGLAHQGEQFF. The CDR3 nucleotides read TGTGCCAGCAGCTTCGGACTAGCTCATCAAGGTGAGCAGTTCTTC.

V gene TRBV28 combines with J gene TRBJ2-2; TRBD2 might be the D (6 bases). The CDR3 sequence is 14 residues long. CDR1 MDHEN and CDR2 SYDVKM come from the germline V gene. Trimming removed 7 bases at V and 5 bases at J, with 14 bases between. In nucleotides, the CDR3 is TGTGCCAGCAACGCGGTGGGGGGAACCGGGGAGCTGTTTTTT. Translated: CASNAVGGTGELFF.

The chain has TRBV12-3 or TRBV12-4 and TRBJ1-1; D not resolved. Trimming took off 7 bases at V and 5 bases at J, with 11 bases between the two ends. The CDR3 covers 12 residues. CDR3 sequence reads: CASNFGGTEAFF. The CDR3 DNA sequence: TGTGCCAGCAACTTCGGAGGTACTGAAGCTTTCTTT.

The genes are TRBV27 and TRBJ2-3; the match to TRBD1 covers 8 bases. V trimming: 4 bases; J trimming: 5 bases; junction bases outside the gene matches: 20. The germline gives CDR1 MNHEY, CDR2 SMNVEV (reference sequence). The CDR3 totals 19 residues. The CDR3 region is CASSSFEGDRTTEVDTQYF. DNA of the CDR3: TGTGCCAGCAGTTCCTTCGAGGGGGACAGGACAACGGAAGTAGATACGCAGTATTTT.

V gene TRBV4-2 combines with J gene TRBJ2-2; D is undetermined. V lost 10 bases and J lost 1, with 7 bases in between. CDR1 and CDR2 (germline): LGHNA, YNFKEQ. The CDR3 is 12 residues long. The CDR3 loop reads CAITLNTGELFF. The CDR3, as DNA: TGTGCCATCACACTGAACACCGGGGAGCTGTTTTTT.

The V gene is TRBV2, the J gene TRBJ2-5; weak D call: TRBD2 (7 bases). This CDR3 is 14 amino acids long. Trimming removed 2 bases at V and 4 bases at J, with 11 bases between. Germline V gene lookup returns CDR1 SNHLY and CDR2 FYNNEI. CDR3 sequence (DNA): TGTGCCAGCAGTGAATTAGGGGGGGGAGAGACCCAGTACTTC. Its translation is CASSELGGGETQYF.

The chain couples TRBV27 to TRBJ1-4; D is perhaps TRBD1 (5 bases). Per germline, CDR1 MNHEY and CDR2 SMNVEV (reference sequence). The CDR3 consists of 17 residues. Trimming cost V 5 bases and J 2 bases, with 18 bases left between them. This CDR3 is CASSPLGGGSTNEKLFF. In nucleotides, the CDR3 is TGTGCCAGCAGTCCCCTCGGGGGGGGATCTACTAATGAAAAACTGTTTTTT.

The chain is built from TRBV12-3 or TRBV12-4 and TRBJ1-3; D possibly corresponds to TRBD1 (5 bases). Trimming removed 5 bases at V and 14 bases at J, with 16 bases between. CDR3 length: 12 amino acids. The CDR3 region is CASSLTGTPLYF. The CDR3, as DNA: TGTGCCAGCAGTCTAACCGGGACTCCTTTATATTTT.

The rearrangement links TRBV6-5 to TRBJ2-1; 7 bases agree with TRBD1. The CDR3 runs to 15 residues. CDR1 and CDR2 (germline): MNHEY, SVGAGI. J was trimmed by 0 bases and V by 8 bases; bases with no gene match: 7. The CDR3 reads CASVLRDSSYNEQFF. The CDR3 DNA reads as TGTGCCAGCGTACTCCGGGACAGCTCCTACAATGAGCAGTTCTTC.

The rearrangement joins TRBV7-2 to TRBJ1-2, with D perhaps TRBD1 (5 bases). Germline CDR1 reads SGHTA; CDR2 reads FQGNSA. Trimming removed 5 bases at V and 8 bases at J, with 15 bases between. The length of the CDR3 is 13 residues. The CDR3 here is CASSPRREGGYTF. In nucleotides, the CDR3 is TGTGCCAGCAGCCCACGAAGGGAGGGGGGCTACACCTTC.

This clone is judged medium-sized. The chain employs TRBV5-1 and TRBJ1-4; D call uncertain. This CDR3 region has 15 residues. Trimming shortened V by 5 bases and J by 8 bases, and 19 bases separated the two germline ends. Germline CDR1 and CDR2: SGHRS and YFSETQ. The CDR3 nucleotides read TGCGCCAGCAGGCCAGAGGGCACACTGGGGGAAAAACTGTTTTTT. Its translation is CASRPEGTLGEKLFF. Looking up the rest from reference TRBV5-1 and TRBJ1-4 gives the full variable domain: KAGVTQTPRYLIKTRGQQVTLSCSPISGHRSVSWYQQTPGQGLQFLFEYFSETQRNKGNFPGRFSGRQFSNSRSEMNVSTLELGDSALYLCASRPEGTLGEKLFFGSGTQLSVL.

The chain employs TRBV4-1 and TRBJ2-7; perhaps TRBD2 as D (5 bases). CDR3 size: 17 residues. Germline values: CDR1 MGHRA, CDR2 YSYEKL. Trimming took off 1 base at V and 2 bases at J, with 18 bases between the two ends. The CDR3 is CASSQVVGGVGTYEQYF. The CDR3 nucleotides read TGCGCCAGCAGCCAAGTGGTAGGAGGTGTAGGAACCTACGAGCAGTACTTC.

This clone was detected only once. The rearrangement uses TRBV5-5 and TRBJ2-2; 14 nucleotides agree with TRBD2. Looked up from germline, CDR1 is SGHKS and CDR2 is YYEKEE (reference sequence). The CDR3 is 17 amino acids. V gave up 5 bases and J gave up 2 bases; unmatched junction bases: 5. The chain's CDR3 is CASRWGLAGENTGELFF. The DNA for the CDR3 is TGTGCCAGCAGATGGGGACTAGCGGGAGAAAACACCGGGGAGCTGTTTTTT.

V gene TRBV2 combines with J gene TRBJ1-6; tentative D call: TRBD1 (6 bases). Germline values: CDR1 SNHLY, CDR2 FYNNEI. The CDR3 is 15 amino acids. V dropped 7 bases and J dropped 6 bases, with 16 bases sitting between them. Here the CDR3 reads CASIPTGDSNSPLHF. In nucleotides, the CDR3 is TGTGCCAGCATCCCGACAGGCGATTCTAATTCACCCCTCCACTTT.

This chain joins TRBV2 and TRBJ2-5; 12 bases fit TRBD2. This CDR3 comprises 14 residues. V trimming: 6 bases; J trimming: 7 bases; junction bases outside the gene matches: 6. Germline V gene lookup returns CDR1 SNHLY and CDR2 FYNNEI. The DNA of the CDR3 is TGTGCCAGCAGGGGACTAGCGGGCGGTGGGACCCAGTACTTC. Translation gives CASRGLAGGGTQYF.

There are a few counts of this clone. The J gene is TRBJ1-2, the V gene TRBV3-1 (or the pseudogene TRBV3-2); 7 bases map to TRBD1. CDR1 is LGHDT and CDR2 is YNNKEL in the germline V gene (reference sequence). V shed 4 bases and J 6 bases; nucleotides not matched to a gene: 5. The CDR3 extends over 13 amino acids. CDR3 in DNA: TGTGCCAGCAGCCTAGGGGGCGCAGATGGCTACACCTTC. Its translation is CASSLGGADGYTF.

The chain is built from TRBV11-3 and TRBJ1-3; TRBD1 is a possible D gene (6 bases). This CDR3 contains 15 residues. Between the trimmed V and J ends, which lost 5 bases and 1 base, there was a span of 12 bases. The germline V gene encodes CDR1 SGHNT and CDR2 YENEEA. The CDR3, as DNA: TGTGCCAGCAGCCCTGTGACAGGTTCTGGAAACACCATATATTTT. Its translation is CASSPVTGSGNTIYF.

V and J are TRBV6-2 or TRBV6-3 and TRBJ1-5; 10 nucleotides line up with TRBD1. The V segment lost 5 bases and the J segment 3 bases; nucleotides outside the gene matches: 7. The germline CDR1 and CDR2 sequences are MNHEY and SVGEGT. This CDR3 has 16 residues. The CDR3 reads CASSARDRGYNQPQHF. As DNA, the CDR3 is TGTGCCAGCAGTGCCCGGGACAGGGGTTACAATCAGCCCCAGCATTTT.

This rearrangement joins TRBV14 to TRBJ2-1; D is unclear. CDR3 length: 14 residues. CDR1 and CDR2 (germline): SGHDN, FVKESK. V dropped 2 bases and J dropped 2 bases, with 7 bases sitting between them. The CDR3 spells CASSQRQTYNEQFF. The DNA of the CDR3 is TGTGCCAGCAGCCAACGTCAGACCTACAATGAGCAGTTCTTC.

The chain couples TRBV7-2 to TRBJ2-7; 11 bases are a match to TRBD2. The germline CDR1 and CDR2 sequences are SGHTA and FQGNSA. This CDR3 is 15 amino acids long. After removal of 6 bases from V and 2 bases from J, the junction contained 6 bases not matched to a gene. CDR3: CASRIGTSGPYEQYF. The CDR3 nucleotides read TGTGCCAGCAGAATCGGGACTAGCGGACCCTACGAGCAGTACTTC.